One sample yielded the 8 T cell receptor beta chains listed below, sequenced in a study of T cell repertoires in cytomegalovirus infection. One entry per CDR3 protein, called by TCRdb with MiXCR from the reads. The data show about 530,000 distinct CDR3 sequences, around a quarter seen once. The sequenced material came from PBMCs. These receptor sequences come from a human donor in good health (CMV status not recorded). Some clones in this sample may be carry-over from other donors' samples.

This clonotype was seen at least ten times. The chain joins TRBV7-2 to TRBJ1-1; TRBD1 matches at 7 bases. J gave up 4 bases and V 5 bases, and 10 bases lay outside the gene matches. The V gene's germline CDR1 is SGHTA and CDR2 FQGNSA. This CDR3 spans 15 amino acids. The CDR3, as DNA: TGTGCCAGCAGCGGAACGGGACAGCCGGCCACTGAAGCTTTCTTT. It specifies CASSGTGQPATEAFF.

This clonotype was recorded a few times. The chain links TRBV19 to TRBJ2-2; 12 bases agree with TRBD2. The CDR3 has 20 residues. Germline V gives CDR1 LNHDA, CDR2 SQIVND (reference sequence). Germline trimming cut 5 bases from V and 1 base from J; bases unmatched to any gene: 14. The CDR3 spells CASSRSRLAGEIVNTGELFF. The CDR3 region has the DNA TGTGCCAGTAGTCGGAGTAGACTAGCGGGAGAGATTGTGAACACCGGGGAGCTGTTTTTT.

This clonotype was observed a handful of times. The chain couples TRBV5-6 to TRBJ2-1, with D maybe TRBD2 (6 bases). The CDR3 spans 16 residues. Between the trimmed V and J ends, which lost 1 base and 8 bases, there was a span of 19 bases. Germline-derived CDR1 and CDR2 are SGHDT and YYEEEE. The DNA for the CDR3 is TGTGCCAGCAGCTTGCTACCAGTGTCGGGAGTAGATGAGCAGTTCTTC. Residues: CASSLLPVSGVDEQFF.

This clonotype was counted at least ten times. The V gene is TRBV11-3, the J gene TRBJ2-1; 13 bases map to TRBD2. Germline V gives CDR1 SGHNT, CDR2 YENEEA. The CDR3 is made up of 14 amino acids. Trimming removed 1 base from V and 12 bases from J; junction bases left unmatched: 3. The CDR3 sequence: CASSLGLAGGVQFF. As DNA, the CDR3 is TGTGCCAGCAGCTTAGGACTAGCGGGAGGTGTGCAGTTCTTC. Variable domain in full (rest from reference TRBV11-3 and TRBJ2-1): EAGVVQSPRYKIIEKKQPVAFWCNPISGHNTLYWYLQNLGQGPELLIRYENEEAVDDSQLPKDRFSAERLKGVDSTLKIQPAELGDSAVYLCASSLGLAGGVQFFGPGTRLTVL.

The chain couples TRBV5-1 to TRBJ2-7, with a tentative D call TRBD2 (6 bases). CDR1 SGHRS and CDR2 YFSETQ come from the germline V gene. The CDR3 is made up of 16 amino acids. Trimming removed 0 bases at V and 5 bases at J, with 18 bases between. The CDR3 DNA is TGCGCCAGCAGCTTGGGGCAGGGAGGACCCTCGGACGAGCAGTACGTC. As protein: CASSLGQGGPSDEQYV.

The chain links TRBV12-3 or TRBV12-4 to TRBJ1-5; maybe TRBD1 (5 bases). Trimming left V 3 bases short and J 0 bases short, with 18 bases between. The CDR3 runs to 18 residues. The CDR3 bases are TGTGCCAGCAGTTTTTACCTTGGGGGGACTTATAGCAATCAGCCCCAGCATTTT. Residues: CASSFYLGGTYSNQPQHF.

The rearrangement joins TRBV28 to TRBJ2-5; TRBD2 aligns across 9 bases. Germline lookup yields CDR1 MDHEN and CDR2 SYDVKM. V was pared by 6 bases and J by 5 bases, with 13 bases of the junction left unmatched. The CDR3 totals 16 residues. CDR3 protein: CASSLLVAGVEETQYF. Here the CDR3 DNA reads TGTGCCAGCAGCCTGTTGGTAGCGGGAGTCGAGGAGACCCAGTACTTC.

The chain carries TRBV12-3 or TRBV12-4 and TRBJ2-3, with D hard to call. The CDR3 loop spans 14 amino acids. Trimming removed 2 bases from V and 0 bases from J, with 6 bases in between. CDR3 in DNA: TGTGCCAGCAGTTTAACTACTAGCACAGATACGCAGTATTTT. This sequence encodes CASSLTTSTDTQYF.